One and the same sample provided the 32 T cell receptor beta chains below, sequenced in a study of T cells in women clearing cervical HPV infection. Libraries were prepared by immunoSEQ multiplex PCR; TCRdb keeps only in-frame clonotypes and omits some of them. The table for this sample gives around 30,000 clones. Specimen: blood buffy coat. These receptors were taken from a woman between 18 and 75 years old with a cervical HPV16 infection that either progressed to CIN3+ or cleared (not recorded which).

As concerns this clone: The CDR3 extends 3 residues past the end of the read, so its final part is completed from the germline J gene. The chain employs TRBV2 and TRBJ1-2, with TRBD1 matching over 9 bases. CDR1 is SNHLY, CDR2 FYNNEI, per germline. The CDR3 is 13 amino acids. With 6 bases clipped from V and 7 bases from J, the junction kept 6 bases outside the gene matches. The CDR3 reads CASRRGQGSGYTF. CDR3 DNA, as far as it was read: TGTGCCAGCAGACGGGGACAGGGATCTGGC.

A word on this clone: The read ends 3 residues shy of where the CDR3 ends; the end is completed using the germline J gene. V and J are TRBV6-1 and TRBJ1-5; tentatively, D is TRBD1 (5 bases). V was clipped by 3 bases and J by 8 bases, with 17 bases between them. Germline-derived CDR1 and CDR2 are MNHNS and SASEGT. CDR3 length: 15 residues. The CDR3 spells CASSDPTVLNKPQHF. The covered CDR3 bases are TGTGCCAGCAGTGACCCGACAGTGCTAAATAAGCCC.

Partial CDR3 DNA: TGTGCCTGGAGTTTGGGGGGTCCCGGGGAG. Translating gives CAWSLGGPGE. The full-length CDR3 reads as CAWSLGGPGELFF. The V call is TRBV30, the J call TRBJ2-2; D is perhaps TRBD2 (6 bases). The CDR3 is cut off 3 residues early in the read; its end comes from the germline J gene. The CDR3 runs to 13 residues. Trimming took off 2 bases at V and 6 bases at J, with 10 bases between the two ends. Germline V gives CDR1 GTSNPN, CDR2 SVGIG (reference sequence).

Incomplete CDR3 DNA: TGCGCCAGCAGCCACCGGGACAGGGGCACAGATACG. This translates into CASSHRDRGTDT. From start to end, the CDR3 is CASSHRDRGTDTQYF. The genes are TRBV5-1 and TRBJ2-3, with TRBD1 matching 9 bases. The read terminates 3 residues ahead of where the CDR3 ends, so the germline J gene completes it. The CDR3 covers 15 residues. Germline V CDR1 and CDR2: SGHRS, YFSETQ. With 4 bases clipped from V and 1 base from J, the junction kept 4 bases outside the gene matches.

CDR3 DNA (partial): TGCAGCGTGGGGACAGGTCCTGAA. This sequence encodes CSVGTGPE. In full, the CDR3 is CSVGTGPEAFF. The rearrangement uses TRBV29-1 and TRBJ1-1; 8 nucleotides align to TRBD1. Read coverage stops 3 residues before the CDR3 terminus; the germline J gene supplies the remainder. J gave up 6 bases and V 6 bases, and 3 bases lay outside the gene matches. CDR1 and CDR2 from the germline V gene are SQVTM and ANQGSEA. The CDR3 is 11 amino acids. Using reference TRBV29-1 and TRBJ1-1 for the parts outside the CDR3, the full variable domain is SAVISQKPSRDICQRGTSLTIQCQVDSQVTMMFWYRQQPGQSLTLIATANQGSEATYESGFVIDKFPISRPNLTFSTLTVSNMSPEDSSIYLCSVGTGPEAFFGQGTRLTVV.

The CDR3 is CASSQDPSGYYEQYF. The covered CDR3 bases are TGCGCCAGCAGCCAAGATCCTAGCGGATACTACGAG. The V gene is TRBV4-1, the J gene TRBJ2-7, with 7 bases that match TRBD2. The read ends 3 residues shy of where the CDR3 ends; the end is completed using the germline J gene. Germline values: CDR1 MGHRA, CDR2 YSYEKL. With 0 bases clipped from V and 3 bases from J, the junction kept 5 bases outside the gene matches. The CDR3 has 15 amino acids.

The part of the CDR3 DNA that was read is TGTGCCAGCAGTGCTAGCGGGGGGACTTACGAG. It specifies CASSASGGTYE. The whole CDR3 is CASSASGGTYEQYF. The V gene is TRBV6-1, the J gene TRBJ2-7; 11 bases agree with TRBD2. The CDR3 goes on 3 residues after the read ends, and that part is filled in from the germline J gene. The germline V gene encodes CDR1 MNHNS and CDR2 SASEGT. The CDR3 contains 14 residues. V was clipped by 4 bases and J by 4 bases; unmatched bases: 3.

For this clone: The DNA ends 3 residues before the CDR3 does, and the rest of the CDR3 is filled in from the germline J gene. This sequence joins TRBV11-2 and TRBJ2-5; 8 bases fit TRBD2. Trimming took 5 bases from V and 7 from J; bases not matched to a gene: 6. Germline loops: CDR1 SGHAT, CDR2 FQNNGV. The CDR3 sequence is 13 residues long. Incomplete CDR3 DNA: TGTGCCAGCAGCCCAAAGCGGGAGAGGACC. This encodes CASSPKRERT. In full, the CDR3 reads CASSPKRERTQYF.

Remarks on this clone: The CDR3 goes on 3 residues after the read ends, and that part is filled in from the germline J gene. This chain joins TRBV7-2 and TRBJ2-3; 7 nucleotides align to TRBD2. This CDR3 spans 13 amino acids. The germline gives CDR1 SGHTA, CDR2 FQGNSA. CDR3 loop: CASSPGGEGTQYF. The part of the CDR3 DNA that was read is TGTGCCAGCAGCCCAGGCGGGGAGGGGACG.

On this clone: Read coverage stops 3 residues before the CDR3 terminus; the germline J gene supplies the remainder. The rearrangement links TRBV12-3 or TRBV12-4 to TRBJ2-7; 8 nucleotides agree with TRBD1. The V and J ends lost 6 bases and 6 bases, in that order; junction bases with no gene match: 7. CDR3 length: 13 amino acids. The CDR3 spells CASRPGQGGEQYF. The DNA read from the CDR3 is TGTGCCAGCAGACCCGGACAGGGTGGCGAG.

Remarks on this clone: The CDR3 end is not reached by the read, which stops 3 residues before it; the germline J gene fills it in. The J gene is TRBJ2-1, the V gene TRBV19; 8 bases match TRBD2. From germline, CDR1 is LNHDA and CDR2 SQIVND (reference sequence). The CDR3 extends over 17 amino acids. The ends lost 0 bases at V and 3 bases at J; junction bases unmatched: 7. CDR3 in amino acids: CASSIDQASGYYNEQFF. CDR3 DNA, as far as it was read: TGTGCCAGTAGTATAGATCAGGCTAGCGGGTACTACAATGAG.

On this clone: The sequenced fragment ends 3 residues before the CDR3 boundary, so the rest is inferred from the germline J gene. V is TRBV20-1 and J is TRBJ1-1, with TRBD1 identical over 9 bases. Trimming at V came to 3 bases and at J to 5 bases, leaving 4 bases not matched to a gene. CDR1 and CDR2 (germline): DFQATT, SNEGSKA (reference sequence). This CDR3 spans 13 amino acids. The part of the CDR3 DNA that was read is TGCAGTGCTAGGGACAGGGGAACAACTGAA. This codes for CSARDRGTTE. The whole CDR3 reads CSARDRGTTEAFF.

Comment on this clone: The read halts 3 residues ahead of the CDR3 end, with the missing end drawn from the germline J gene. The rearrangement links TRBV12-3 or TRBV12-4 to TRBJ2-7; 9 nucleotides line up with TRBD1. The V and J ends lost 6 bases and 6 bases, in that order; junction bases with no gene match: 9. This CDR3 has 14 residues. Here the CDR3 reads CASRQVDRGGEQYF. CDR3 DNA, as far as it was read: TGTGCCAGCAGGCAAGTCGACAGGGGGGGCGAG.

Note on this clone: The sequence runs out 3 residues before the end of the CDR3; the remainder is reconstructed from the germline J gene. V gene TRBV18 combines with J gene TRBJ1-4; D is unclear. Looked up from germline, CDR1 is KGHSH and CDR2 is LQKENI. The CDR3 runs 16 residues. Between the trimmed V and J ends, which lost 3 bases and 0 bases, there was a span of 11 bases. The CDR3 loop is CASSPPSLATNEKLFF. The sequenced CDR3 bases are TGTGCCAGCTCACCGCCGAGCCTCGCAACTAATGAAAAA.

In regard to this clone: The sequenced fragment ends 3 residues before the CDR3 boundary, so the rest is inferred from the germline J gene. This chain joins TRBV7-6 and TRBJ1-6; no reliable D call. CDR3 length: 13 amino acids. Trimming cost V 6 bases and J 7 bases, with 10 bases left between them. CDR1 is SGHVS, CDR2 FNYEAQ, per germline. Incomplete CDR3 DNA: TGTGCCAGCAGTCAACGGTTAAATTCACCC. Its translation: CASSQRLNSP. The CDR3, in full, reads CASSQRLNSPLHF.

As to this clone: The CDR3 end lies 3 residues beyond the end of the read and is filled in from the germline J gene. The chain combines TRBV30 with TRBJ2-3, with D uncertain. V lost 0 bases and J lost 5, with 9 bases in between. This CDR3 contains 13 residues. CDR1 and CDR2 (germline): GTSNPN, SVGIG (reference sequence). The sequenced CDR3 bases are TGTGCCTGGAGTGTTTCTAGTGGAGATACG. The encoded protein is CAWSVSSGDT. The full CDR3 protein reads CAWSVSSGDTQYF.

Note on this clone: Sequencing ends 3 residues short of the CDR3 end; the germline J gene provides the rest. The chain recombines TRBV18 with TRBJ2-7; TRBD2 matches 8 bases. This CDR3 is 16 amino acids long. The germline V gene has CDR1 KGHSH and CDR2 LQKENI. Trimming at V came to 3 bases and at J to 0 bases, leaving 7 bases not matched to a gene. The covered CDR3 bases are TGTGCCAGCTCACCGCCGATAAGCGGGAGCTCCTACGAG. The encoded protein is CASSPPISGSSYE. The whole CDR3 reads CASSPPISGSSYEQYF.

Remarks on this clone: Read sequence stops 3 residues before the CDR3 end, and the germline J gene provides the missing end. V is TRBV2 and J is TRBJ2-1; 7 bases are a match to TRBD1. CDR1 is SNHLY and CDR2 is FYNNEI in the germline V gene. V gave up 7 bases and J gave up 5 bases; unmatched junction bases: 14. This CDR3 spans 16 amino acids. Incomplete CDR3 DNA: TGTGCCAGCACTCAAAGGGACAGCTACTTTAACAATGAG. Translated: CASTQRDSYFNNE. The full CDR3 is CASTQRDSYFNNEQFF. Complete variable domain (other parts from reference TRBV2 and TRBJ2-1): EPEVTQTPSHQVTQMGQEVILRCVPISNHLYFYWYRQILGQKVEFLVSFYNNEISEKSEIFDDQFSVERPDGSNFTLKIRSTKLEDSAMYFCASTQRDSYFNNEQFFGPGTRLTVL.

To note about this clone: The read ends 3 residues early relative to the CDR3; the germline J gene fills the gap. V is TRBV30 and J is TRBJ1-4; 11 positions match TRBD1. The CDR3 totals 17 residues. CDR1 is GTSNPN and CDR2 is SVGIG in the germline V gene (reference sequence). Trimming cost V 3 bases and J 4 bases; bases outside gene matches: 10. The covered CDR3 bases are TGTGCCTGGAGACCAACCGGGACAGGGGGGAGTAATGAAAAA. This encodes CAWRPTGTGGSNEK. From start to end, the CDR3 is CAWRPTGTGGSNEKLFF.

The sequenced part of the CDR3 DNA is TGCAGTGCTGGGGACAGGGTTACGGAGACC. It specifies CSAGDRVTET. The full CDR3 sequence reads CSAGDRVTETQYF. V is TRBV20-1 and J is TRBJ2-5, with TRBD1 matching over 9 bases. The read stops 3 residues short of the end of the CDR3; the missing end is completed from the germline J gene. The CDR3 runs to 13 residues. Looked up from germline, CDR1 is DFQATT and CDR2 is SNEGSKA (reference sequence). The V segment lost 5 bases and the J segment 5 bases; nucleotides outside the gene matches: 6.

On this clone itself: The read terminates 3 residues before the CDR3 end, so the remaining end is supplied by the germline J gene. The chain carries TRBV7-2 and TRBJ2-7; 8 bases align to TRBD2. Trimming at V came to 2 bases and at J to 0 bases, leaving 3 bases not matched to a gene. Germline V lookup: CDR1 SGHTA, CDR2 FQGNSA. The CDR3 spans 15 residues. The sequenced part of the CDR3 DNA is TGTGCCAGCAGCTTAAGGCGGGGGGCCTCCTACGAG. Encoded protein: CASSLRRGASYE. The complete CDR3 reads CASSLRRGASYEQYF.

As concerns this clone: The CDR3 extends 3 residues past the end of the read, so its final part is completed from the germline J gene. The chain carries TRBV30 and TRBJ1-2; D remains unclear. Germline CDR1 and CDR2: GTSNPN and SVGIG (reference sequence). CDR3 size: 11 residues. CDR3 loop: CAWSDGDRYTF. CDR3 DNA, as far as it was read: TGTGCCTGGAGTGACGGGGATAGG.

Regarding this clone: The CDR3 goes on 3 residues after the read ends, and that part is filled in from the germline J gene. The rearrangement links TRBV19 to TRBJ2-2, with D perhaps matching TRBD2 (5 bases). The CDR3 contains 15 residues. The V gene's germline CDR1 is LNHDA and CDR2 SQIVND (reference sequence). V was clipped by 3 bases and J by 5 bases, with 13 bases between them. The CDR3 protein is CASSMARWRTGELFF. CDR3 bases read: TGTGCCAGTAGTATGGCCAGGTGGAGGACCGGGGAG.

On this clone itself: The read is 3 residues too short to cover the CDR3 end, so that end is filled in from the germline J gene. This sequence joins TRBV5-1 and TRBJ1-1, with TRBD1 as a possible D gene (6 bases). The ends were cut back, 3 bases at V and 1 base at J, with 10 bases in the middle. The CDR3 runs 14 residues. Germline CDR1 SGHRS, CDR2 YFSETQ. The sequenced CDR3 bases are TGCGCCAGCAGCTGGCAGGGGCAGAACACTGAA. Its protein is CASSWQGQNTE. In full, the CDR3 reads CASSWQGQNTEAFF.

On this clone: The CDR3 end lies 3 residues beyond the end of the read and is filled in from the germline J gene. This sample includes further DNA sequences coding for the same CDR3. The J gene is TRBJ2-7, the V gene TRBV18; TRBD2 might be the D (5 bases). The CDR3 spans 12 residues. CDR1 and CDR2 from the germline V gene are KGHSH and LQKENI. V lost 2 bases to trimming and J lost 3 bases, with 5 bases between them. The CDR3 loop reads CASSPEGYEQYF. The part of the CDR3 DNA that was read is TGTGCCAGCTCACCAGAGGGCTACGAG.

With regard to this clone: The sequenced fragment ends 3 residues before the CDR3 boundary, so the rest is inferred from the germline J gene. The chain recombines TRBV7-2 with TRBJ1-2; 8 bases align to TRBD1. The V gene's germline CDR1 is SGHTA and CDR2 FQGNSA. The CDR3 covers 13 residues. CDR3 in amino acids: CASSLGTGYGYTF. CDR3 DNA (partial): TGTGCCAGCAGCTTAGGGACAGGGTACGGC.

As for this clone: The read stops 3 residues short of the end of the CDR3; the missing end is completed from the germline J gene. J is TRBJ1-5 and V is TRBV2; TRBD1 matches 7 bases. V lost 4 bases to trimming and J lost 0 bases; unmatched junction nucleotides: 3. Germline CDR1 and CDR2: SNHLY and FYNNEI. The CDR3 consists of 15 residues. Incomplete CDR3 DNA: TGTGCCAGCAGTGTAGGGGGCATTAGCAATCAGCCC. The encoded protein is CASSVGGISNQP. The full-length CDR3 reads as CASSVGGISNQPQHF.

Turning to this clone: Read sequence stops 3 residues before the CDR3 end, and the germline J gene provides the missing end. The chain is built from TRBV7-2 and TRBJ2-1; tentative D call: TRBD1 (6 bases). The CDR3 is 14 amino acids. Germline V gene sequence: CDR1 SGHTA, CDR2 FQGNSA. V was clipped by 3 bases and J by 8 bases, with 14 bases between them. CDR3 residues: CASSFWGRGDEQFF. The covered CDR3 bases are TGTGCCAGCAGCTTTTGGGGCAGGGGCGATGAG.

Comment on this clone: The missing CDR3 end, 3 residues past where the read stops, is filled in from the germline J gene. V and J are TRBV20-1 and TRBJ2-4, with a tentative D call TRBD1 (6 bases). Germline V gives CDR1 DFQATT, CDR2 SNEGSKA (reference sequence). V lost 6 bases, J lost 7 bases, and 22 bases lay in between. This CDR3 has 15 residues. Incomplete CDR3 DNA: TGCAGTGCCAGACTCGACAGGTCGGGTAATAACATT. It encodes CSARLDRSGNNI. The whole CDR3 protein is CSARLDRSGNNIQYF.

About this clone itself: The observed sequence ends 3 residues before the CDR3 terminus, with the missing tail filled in from the germline J gene. The V and J genes are TRBV5-6 and TRBJ1-2; no clear D gene. The CDR3 runs to 14 residues. Germline V gene sequence: CDR1 SGHDT, CDR2 YYEEEE. V lost 5 bases to trimming and J lost 3 bases, with 14 bases between them. The CDR3 loop is CASSWASSDYGYTF. Incomplete CDR3 DNA: TGTGCCAGCAGTTGGGCCAGTTCTGACTATGGC. Together with reference TRBV5-6 and TRBJ1-2, the CDR3 gives the full variable domain: DAGVTQSPTHLIKTRGQQVTLRCSPKSGHDTVSWYQQALGQGPQFIFQYYEEEERQRGNFPDRFSGHQFPNYSSELNVNALLLGDSALYLCASSWASSDYGYTFGSGTRLTVV.

With respect to this clone: The CDR3 extends 3 residues past the end of the read, so its final part is completed from the germline J gene. The rearrangement links TRBV7-2 to TRBJ1-3; D may be TRBD1 (5 bases). Looked up from germline, CDR1 is SGHTA and CDR2 is FQGNSA. V was shortened by 5 bases and J by 0 bases, with 11 bases between the two germline ends. The CDR3 consists of 15 residues. The covered CDR3 bases are TGTGCCAGCAGCGTGGGGCAGACCTCTGGAAACACC. Translation: CASSVGQTSGNT. The full CDR3 sequence reads CASSVGQTSGNTIYF.

A note on this clone: The CDR3 extends 3 residues past the end of the read, so its final part is completed from the germline J gene. The chain links TRBV6-4 to TRBJ2-2, with 8 nucleotides matching TRBD1. The CDR3 sequence is 15 residues long. Germline lookup yields CDR1 MRHNA and CDR2 SNTAGT. V lost 5 bases, J lost 5 bases, and 7 bases stayed unmatched. The CDR3 region is CASSQGATDTGELFF. CDR3 DNA, as far as it was read: TGTGCCAGCAGTCAGGGGGCGACGGATACCGGGGAG.